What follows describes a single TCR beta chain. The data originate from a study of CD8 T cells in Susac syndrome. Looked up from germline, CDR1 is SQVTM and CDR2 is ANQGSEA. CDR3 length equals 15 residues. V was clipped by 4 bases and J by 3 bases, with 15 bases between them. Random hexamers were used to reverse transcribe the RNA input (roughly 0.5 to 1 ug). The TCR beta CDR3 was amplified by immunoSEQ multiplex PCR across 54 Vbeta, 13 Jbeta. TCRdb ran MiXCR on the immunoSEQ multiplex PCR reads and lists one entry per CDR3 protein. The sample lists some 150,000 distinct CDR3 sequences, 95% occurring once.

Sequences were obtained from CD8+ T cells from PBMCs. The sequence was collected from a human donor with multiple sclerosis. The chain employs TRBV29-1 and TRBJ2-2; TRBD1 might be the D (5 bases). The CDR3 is CSVALQGRDTGELFF. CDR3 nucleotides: TGCAGCGTTGCTCTGCAGGGTAGGGACACCGGGGAGCTGTTTTTT.